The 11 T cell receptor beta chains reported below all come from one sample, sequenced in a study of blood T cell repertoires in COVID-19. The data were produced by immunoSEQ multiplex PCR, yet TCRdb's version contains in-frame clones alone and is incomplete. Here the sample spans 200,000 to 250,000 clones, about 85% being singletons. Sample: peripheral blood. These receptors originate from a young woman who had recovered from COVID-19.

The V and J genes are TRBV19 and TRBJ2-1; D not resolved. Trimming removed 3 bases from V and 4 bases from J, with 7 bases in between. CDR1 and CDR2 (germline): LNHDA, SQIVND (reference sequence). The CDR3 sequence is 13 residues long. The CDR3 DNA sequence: TGTGCCAGTAGTATGTTAGCATACAATGAGCAGTTCTTC. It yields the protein CASSMLAYNEQFF.

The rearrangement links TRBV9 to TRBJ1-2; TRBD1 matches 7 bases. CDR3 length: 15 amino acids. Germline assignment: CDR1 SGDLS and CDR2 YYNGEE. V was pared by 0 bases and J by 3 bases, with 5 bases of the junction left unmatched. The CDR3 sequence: CASSVEARGDYGYTF. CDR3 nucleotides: TGTGCCAGCAGCGTAGAGGCCAGGGGGGACTATGGCTACACCTTC.

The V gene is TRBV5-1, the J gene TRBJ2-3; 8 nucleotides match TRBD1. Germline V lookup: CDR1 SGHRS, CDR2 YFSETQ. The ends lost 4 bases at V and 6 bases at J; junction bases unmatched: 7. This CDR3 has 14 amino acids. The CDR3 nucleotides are TGCGCCAGCAGCCCCTGGACAGGGCAGGATACGCAGTATTTT. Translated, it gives CASSPWTGQDTQYF.

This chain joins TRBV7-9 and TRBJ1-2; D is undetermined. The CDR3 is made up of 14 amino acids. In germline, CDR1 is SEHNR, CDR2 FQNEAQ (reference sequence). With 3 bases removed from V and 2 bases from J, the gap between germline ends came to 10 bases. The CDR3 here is CASSFNTENYGYTF. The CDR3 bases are TGTGCCAGCAGCTTTAATACAGAGAACTATGGCTACACCTTC.

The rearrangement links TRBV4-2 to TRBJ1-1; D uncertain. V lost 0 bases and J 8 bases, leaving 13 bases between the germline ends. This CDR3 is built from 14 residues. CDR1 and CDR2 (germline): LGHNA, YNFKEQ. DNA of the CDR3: TGTGCCAGCAGCCAAGATGTAAGGAGGTCGGAAGCTTTCTTT. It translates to CASSQDVRRSEAFF.

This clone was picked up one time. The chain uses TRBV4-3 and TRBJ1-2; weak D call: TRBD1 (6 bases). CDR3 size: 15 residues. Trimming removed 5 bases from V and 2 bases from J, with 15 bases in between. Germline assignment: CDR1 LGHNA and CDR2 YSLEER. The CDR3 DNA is TGCGCCAGCAGCTCCAACGGACAGACAAACTATGGCTACACCTTC. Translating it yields CASSSNGQTNYGYTF.

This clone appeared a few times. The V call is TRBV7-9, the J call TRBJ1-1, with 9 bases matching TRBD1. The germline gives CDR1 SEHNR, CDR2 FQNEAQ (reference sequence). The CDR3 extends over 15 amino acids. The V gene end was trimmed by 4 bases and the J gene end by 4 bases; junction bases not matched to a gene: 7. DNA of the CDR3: TGTGCCAGCAGCTCGACAGGGGGAAAAACCACTGAAGCTTTCTTT. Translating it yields CASSSTGGKTTEAFF.

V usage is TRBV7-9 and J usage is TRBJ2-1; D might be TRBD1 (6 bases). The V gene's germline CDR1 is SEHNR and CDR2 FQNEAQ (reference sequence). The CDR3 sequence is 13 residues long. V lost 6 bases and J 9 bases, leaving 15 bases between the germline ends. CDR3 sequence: CASSKQGVGEQFF. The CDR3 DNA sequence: TGTGCCAGCAGTAAACAGGGCGTGGGTGAGCAGTTCTTC.

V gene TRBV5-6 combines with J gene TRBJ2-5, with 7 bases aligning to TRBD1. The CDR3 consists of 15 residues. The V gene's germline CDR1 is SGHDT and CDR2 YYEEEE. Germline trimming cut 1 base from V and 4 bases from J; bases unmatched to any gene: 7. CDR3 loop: CASSLNRGRGETQYF. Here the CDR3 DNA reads TGTGCCAGCAGCTTGAACAGGGGAAGAGGAGAGACCCAGTACTTC.

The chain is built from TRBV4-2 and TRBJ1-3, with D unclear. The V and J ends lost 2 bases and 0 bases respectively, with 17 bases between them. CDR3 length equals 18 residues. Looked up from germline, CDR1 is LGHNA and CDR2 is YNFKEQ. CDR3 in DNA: TGTGCCAGCAGCCAAACCGACGGGAGACTCTTCTCTGGAAACACCATATATTTT. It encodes CASSQTDGRLFSGNTIYF.

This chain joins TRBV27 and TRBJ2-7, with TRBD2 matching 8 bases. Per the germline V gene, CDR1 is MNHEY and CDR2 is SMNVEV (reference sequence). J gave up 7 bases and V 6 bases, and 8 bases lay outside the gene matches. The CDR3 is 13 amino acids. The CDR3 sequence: CASRRGEGDEQYF. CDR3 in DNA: TGTGCCAGCAGGCGGGGGGAAGGGGATGAGCAGTACTTC.